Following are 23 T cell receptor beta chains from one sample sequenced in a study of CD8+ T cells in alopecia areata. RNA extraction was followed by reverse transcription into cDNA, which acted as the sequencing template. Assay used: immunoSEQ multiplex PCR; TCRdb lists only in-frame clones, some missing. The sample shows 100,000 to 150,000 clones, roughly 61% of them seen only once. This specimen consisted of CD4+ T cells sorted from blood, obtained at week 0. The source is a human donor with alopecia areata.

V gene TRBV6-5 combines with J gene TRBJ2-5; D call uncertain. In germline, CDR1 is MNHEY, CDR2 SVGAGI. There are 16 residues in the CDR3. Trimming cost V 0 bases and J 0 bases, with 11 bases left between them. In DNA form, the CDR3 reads TGTGCCAGCAGTTACTCAAGTCGCAGTTACCAAGAGACCCAGTACTTC. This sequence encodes CASSYSSRSYQETQYF.

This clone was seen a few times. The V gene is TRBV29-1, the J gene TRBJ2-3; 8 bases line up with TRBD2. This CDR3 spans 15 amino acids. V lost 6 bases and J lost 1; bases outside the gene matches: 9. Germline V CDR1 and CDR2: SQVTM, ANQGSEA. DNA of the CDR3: TGCAGCGTCTCCCCCAGCGGGGGTGGCACAGATACGCAGTATTTT. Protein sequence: CSVSPSGGGTDTQYF.

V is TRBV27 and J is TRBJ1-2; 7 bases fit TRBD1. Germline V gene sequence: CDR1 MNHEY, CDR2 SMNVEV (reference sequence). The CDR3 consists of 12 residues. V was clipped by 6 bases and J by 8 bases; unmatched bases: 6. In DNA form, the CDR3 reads TGTGCCAGCAGGCGACAGGGTGAAGGCTACACCTTC. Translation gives CASRRQGEGYTF.

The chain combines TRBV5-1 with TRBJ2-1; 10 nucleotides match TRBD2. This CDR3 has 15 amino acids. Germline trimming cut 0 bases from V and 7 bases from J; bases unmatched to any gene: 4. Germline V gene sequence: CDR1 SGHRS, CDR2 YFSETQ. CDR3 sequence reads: CASSLGASGSNEQFF. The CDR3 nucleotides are TGCGCCAGCAGCTTGGGCGCTAGCGGGAGTAATGAGCAGTTCTTC.

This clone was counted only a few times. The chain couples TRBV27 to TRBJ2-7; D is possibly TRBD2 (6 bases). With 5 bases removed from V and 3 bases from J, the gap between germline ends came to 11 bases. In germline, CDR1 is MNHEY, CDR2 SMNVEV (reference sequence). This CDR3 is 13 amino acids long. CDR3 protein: CASSPRGLYEQYF. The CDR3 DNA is TGTGCCAGCAGTCCAAGGGGACTCTACGAGCAGTACTTC.

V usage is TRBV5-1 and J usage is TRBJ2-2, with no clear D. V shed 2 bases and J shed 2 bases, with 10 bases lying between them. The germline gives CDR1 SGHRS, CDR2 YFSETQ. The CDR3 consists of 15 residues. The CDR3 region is CASSFGAPNTGELFF. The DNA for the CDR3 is TGCGCCAGCAGCTTCGGAGCCCCAAACACCGGGGAGCTGTTTTTT.

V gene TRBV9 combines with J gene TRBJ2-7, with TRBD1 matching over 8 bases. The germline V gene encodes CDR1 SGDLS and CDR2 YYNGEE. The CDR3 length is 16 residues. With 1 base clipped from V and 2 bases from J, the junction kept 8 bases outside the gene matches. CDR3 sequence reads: CASSVRDRPAPYEQYF. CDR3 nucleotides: TGTGCCAGCAGCGTAAGGGACAGGCCGGCCCCCTACGAGCAGTACTTC.

The CDR3 DNA sequence: TGTGCCAGCAGCTTACTAGGGGAGGGCACTGAAGCTTTCTTT. Protein sequence: CASSLLGEGTEAFF. The chain employs TRBV7-9 and TRBJ1-1; tentative D call: TRBD1 (5 bases). Germline V gene sequence: CDR1 SEHNR, CDR2 FQNEAQ (reference sequence). The V end was cut by 2 bases, the J end by 4 bases, with 11 bases between. The CDR3 has 14 amino acids.

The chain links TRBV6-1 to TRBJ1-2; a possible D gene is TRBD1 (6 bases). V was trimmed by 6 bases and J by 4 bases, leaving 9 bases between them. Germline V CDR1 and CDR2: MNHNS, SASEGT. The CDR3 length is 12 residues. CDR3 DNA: TGTGCCAGCAGGGACAGACCCTATGGCTACACCTTC. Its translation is CASRDRPYGYTF.

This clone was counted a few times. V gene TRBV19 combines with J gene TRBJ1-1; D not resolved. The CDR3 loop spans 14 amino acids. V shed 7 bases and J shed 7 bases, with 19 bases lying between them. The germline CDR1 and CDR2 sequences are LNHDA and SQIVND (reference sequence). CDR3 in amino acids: CASKRSIQRGEAFF. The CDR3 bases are TGTGCCAGTAAGAGGAGTATTCAGAGAGGTGAAGCTTTCTTT. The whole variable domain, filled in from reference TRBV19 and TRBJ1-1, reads DGGITQSPKYLFRKEGQNVTLSCEQNLNHDAMYWYRQDPGQGLRLIYYSQIVNDFQKGDIAEGYSVSREKKESFPLTVTSAQKNPTAFYLCASKRSIQRGEAFFGQGTRLTVV.

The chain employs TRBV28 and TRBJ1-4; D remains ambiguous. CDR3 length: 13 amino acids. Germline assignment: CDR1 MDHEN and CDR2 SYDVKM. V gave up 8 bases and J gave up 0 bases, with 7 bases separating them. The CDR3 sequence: CASGDATNEKLFF. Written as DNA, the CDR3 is TGTGCCAGCGGGGATGCAACTAATGAAAAACTGTTTTTT.

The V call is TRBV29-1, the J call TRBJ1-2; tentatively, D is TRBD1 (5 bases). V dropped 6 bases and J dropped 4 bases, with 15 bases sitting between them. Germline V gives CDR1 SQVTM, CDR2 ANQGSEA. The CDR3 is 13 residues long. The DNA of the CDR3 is TGCAGCGTCGGGACCCGTAACCCCTATGGCTACACCTTC. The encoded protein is CSVGTRNPYGYTF.

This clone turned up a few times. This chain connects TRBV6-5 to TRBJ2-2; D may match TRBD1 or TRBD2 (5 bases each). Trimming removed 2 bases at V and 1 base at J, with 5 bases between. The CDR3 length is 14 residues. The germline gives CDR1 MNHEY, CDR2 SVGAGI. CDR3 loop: CASSYGGNTGELFF. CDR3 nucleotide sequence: TGTGCCAGCAGTTACGGGGGGAACACCGGGGAGCTGTTTTTT.

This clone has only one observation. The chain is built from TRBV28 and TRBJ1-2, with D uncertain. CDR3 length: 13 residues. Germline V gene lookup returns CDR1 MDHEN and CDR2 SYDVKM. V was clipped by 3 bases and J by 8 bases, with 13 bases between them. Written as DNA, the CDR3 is TGTGCCAGCAGTTTTGGCACGGAGAGAGGCTACACCTTC. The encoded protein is CASSFGTERGYTF.

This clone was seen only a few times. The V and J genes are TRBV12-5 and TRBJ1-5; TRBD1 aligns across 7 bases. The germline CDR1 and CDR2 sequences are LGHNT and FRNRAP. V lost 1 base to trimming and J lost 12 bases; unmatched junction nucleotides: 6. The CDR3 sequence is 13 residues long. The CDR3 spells CASGLAQGGGQHF. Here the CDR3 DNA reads TGTGCTAGTGGTTTGGCCCAGGGGGGCGGCCAGCATTTT.

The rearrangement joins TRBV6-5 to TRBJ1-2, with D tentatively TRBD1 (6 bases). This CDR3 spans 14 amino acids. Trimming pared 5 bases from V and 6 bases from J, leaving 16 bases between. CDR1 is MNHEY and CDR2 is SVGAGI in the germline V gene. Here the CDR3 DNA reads TGTGCCAGCAGTCTAACAGGGACGGGGAATGGCTACACCTTC. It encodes CASSLTGTGNGYTF.

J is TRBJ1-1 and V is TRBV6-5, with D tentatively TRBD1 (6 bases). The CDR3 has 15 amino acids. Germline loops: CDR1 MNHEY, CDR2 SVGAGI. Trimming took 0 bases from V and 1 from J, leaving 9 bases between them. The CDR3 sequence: CASSYSPGQNTEAFF. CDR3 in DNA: TGTGCCAGCAGTTACTCGCCGGGACAGAACACTGAAGCTTTCTTT.

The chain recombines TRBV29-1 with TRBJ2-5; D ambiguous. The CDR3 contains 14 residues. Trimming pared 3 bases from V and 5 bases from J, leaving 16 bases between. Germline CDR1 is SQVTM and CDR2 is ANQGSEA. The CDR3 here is CSVEGNAQGETQYF. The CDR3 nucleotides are TGCAGCGTTGAGGGGAACGCCCAAGGGGAGACCCAGTACTTC. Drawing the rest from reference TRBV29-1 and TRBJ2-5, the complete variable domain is SAVISQKPSRDICQRGTSLTIQCQVDSQVTMMFWYRQQPGQSLTLIATANQGSEATYESGFVIDKFPISRPNLTFSTLTVSNMSPEDSSIYLCSVEGNAQGETQYFGPGTRLLVL.

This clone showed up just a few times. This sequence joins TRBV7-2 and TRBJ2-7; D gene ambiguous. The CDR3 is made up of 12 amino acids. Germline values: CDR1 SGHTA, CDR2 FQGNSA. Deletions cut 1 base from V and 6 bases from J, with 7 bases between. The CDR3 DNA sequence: TGTGCCAGCAGCTTAGTCCCATCCGAGCAGTACTTC. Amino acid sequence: CASSLVPSEQYF.

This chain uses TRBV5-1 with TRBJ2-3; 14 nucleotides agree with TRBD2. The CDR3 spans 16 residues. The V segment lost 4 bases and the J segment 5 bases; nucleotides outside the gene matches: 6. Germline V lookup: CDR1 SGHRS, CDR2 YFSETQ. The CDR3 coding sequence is TGCGCCAGCAGCAGCGGGACTAGCGGGAGAGGAGATACGCAGTATTTT. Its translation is CASSSGTSGRGDTQYF.

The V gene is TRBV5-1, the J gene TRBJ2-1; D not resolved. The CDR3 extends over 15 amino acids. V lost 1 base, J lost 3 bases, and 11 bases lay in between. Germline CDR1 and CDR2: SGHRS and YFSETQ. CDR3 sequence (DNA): TGCGCCAGCAGCTTGACTGCTACCCTCTACAATGAGCAGTTCTTC. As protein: CASSLTATLYNEQFF.

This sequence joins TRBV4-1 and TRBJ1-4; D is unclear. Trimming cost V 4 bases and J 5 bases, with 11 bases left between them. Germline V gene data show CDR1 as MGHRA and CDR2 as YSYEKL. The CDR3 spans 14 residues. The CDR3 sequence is CASSPARPNEKLFF. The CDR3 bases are TGCGCCAGCAGCCCTGCACGGCCAAATGAAAAACTGTTTTTT.

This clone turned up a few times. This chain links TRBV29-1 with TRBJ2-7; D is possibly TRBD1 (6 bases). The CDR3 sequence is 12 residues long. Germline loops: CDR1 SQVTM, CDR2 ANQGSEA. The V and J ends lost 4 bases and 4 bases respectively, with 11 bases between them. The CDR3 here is CSVGQDGYEQYF. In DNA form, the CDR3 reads TGCAGCGTTGGACAGGACGGGTACGAGCAGTACTTC.